The 30 T cell receptor beta chains in this list originate from one sample, sequenced in a study of a mutant IDH1 vaccine in newly diagnosed glioma. The time point here: week 47, end of study. All doses held 300 ug of mutant IDH1 20-mer peptide, with topical imiquimod. Their target antigens are unknown. This table comes from immunoSEQ multiplex PCR, and its TCRdb copy is limited to in-frame clones, with some not included. The repertoire includes tens of thousands of clones, approximately 82% of them detected once, and approximately 19% sits in the top ten. Sequences were derived from PBMCs, sampled from a glioma patient whose treatment included an IDH1 peptide vaccine. These receptor sequences come from a man younger than 30 with glioma. Some clones in this sample may be carry-over from other donors' samples.

The CDR3 is CASSLTYSNQPQHF. The CDR3 nucleotides read TGTGCCAGCAGCTTAACGTATAGCAATCAGCCCCAGCATTTT. The chain recombines TRBV7-2 with TRBJ1-5, with D hard to call. In germline, CDR1 is SGHTA, CDR2 FQGNSA. CDR3 size: 14 residues. V was trimmed by 2 bases and J by 0 bases, leaving 5 bases between them.

The chain carries TRBV30 and TRBJ2-2; TRBD2 might be the D (6 bases). V gave up 2 bases and J gave up 13 bases, with 23 bases separating them. This CDR3 spans 15 amino acids. Per germline, CDR1 GTSNPN and CDR2 SVGIG (reference sequence). Here the CDR3 DNA reads TGTGCCTGGAGTTATTTCTCGCGACGGCAGGAGGGGCTGTTTTTT. Protein product: CAWSYFSRRQEGLFF.

V and J are TRBV16 and TRBJ1-4; D gene uncertain. Between the trimmed V and J ends, which lost 4 bases and 4 bases, there was a span of 10 bases. The germline V gene has CDR1 KGHSY and CDR2 FQNENV. CDR3 length: 14 amino acids. Written as DNA, the CDR3 is TGTGCCAGCAGCCCATCGAGTATTAATGAAAAACTGTTTTTT. It codes for CASSPSSINEKLFF.

This clone was counted only a few times. V is TRBV12-5 and J is TRBJ2-2, with 7 positions matching TRBD1. The CDR3 consists of 16 residues. With V trimmed by 0 bases and J by 0 bases, 1 base remained unmatched. Germline assignment: CDR1 LGHNT and CDR2 FRNRAP. This chain's CDR3 is CASGLVGQANTGELFF. In DNA form, the CDR3 reads TGTGCTAGTGGTTTGGTTGGACAGGCGAACACCGGGGAGCTGTTTTTT.

This chain joins TRBV4-3 and TRBJ2-3; D ambiguous. This CDR3 is 13 amino acids long. Germline CDR1 and CDR2: LGHNA and YSLEER. Trimming cost V 3 bases and J 1 base, with 5 bases left between them. CDR3 in amino acids: CASSHDRTDTQYF. The DNA for the CDR3 is TGCGCCAGCAGCCACGACCGCACAGATACGCAGTATTTT.

The rearrangement uses TRBV6-5 and TRBJ1-3; possibly TRBD1 for D (6 bases). Germline CDR1 and CDR2: MNHEY and SVGAGI. This CDR3 is built from 15 residues. Trimming shortened V by 0 bases and J by 2 bases, and 8 bases separated the two germline ends. The CDR3 sequence is CASSYSAGAGNTIYF. CDR3 DNA sequence: TGTGCCAGCAGTTACTCGGCAGGGGCTGGAAACACCATATATTTT.

The sample holds a few counts of this clone. The chain is built from TRBV6-1 and TRBJ1-6; D not certain. The CDR3 is 11 amino acids. Trimming removed 7 bases at V and 7 bases at J, with 5 bases between. The germline V gene encodes CDR1 MNHNS and CDR2 SASEGT. The CDR3 nucleotides read TGTGCCAGCACCCTAAATTCACCCCTCCACTTT. It specifies CASTLNSPLHF.

The genes are TRBV2 and TRBJ1-5, with TRBD1 matching 10 bases. V trimming: 7 bases; J trimming: 6 bases; junction bases outside the gene matches: 6. Germline CDR1 and CDR2: SNHLY and FYNNEI. This CDR3 has 14 residues. The CDR3 bases are TGTGCCAGCAAGGGGACAGGGGAGGGTCAGCCCCAGCATTTT. Its protein is CASKGTGEGQPQHF.

The chain links TRBV19 to TRBJ1-3, with D unresolved. Germline values: CDR1 LNHDA, CDR2 SQIVND (reference sequence). Trimming removed 3 bases at V and 0 bases at J, with 9 bases between. This CDR3 spans 15 amino acids. In DNA form, the CDR3 reads TGTGCCAGTAGTATGGCTACATACTCTGGAAACACCATATATTTT. The encoded protein is CASSMATYSGNTIYF. The full variable domain, its missing parts supplied by reference TRBV19 and TRBJ1-3, is DGGITQSPKYLFRKEGQNVTLSCEQNLNHDAMYWYRQDPGQGLRLIYYSQIVNDFQKGDIAEGYSVSREKKESFPLTVTSAQKNPTAFYLCASSMATYSGNTIYFGEGSWLTVV.

There are a few counts of this clone. The genes are TRBV6-4 and TRBJ1-1; unclear D gene. The ends were cut back, 3 bases at V and 2 bases at J, with 7 bases in the middle. CDR1 is MRHNA and CDR2 is SNTAGT in the germline V gene. The CDR3 has 13 amino acids. The CDR3 DNA reads TGTGCCAGCAGTGAGACACGAAACACTGAAGCTTTCTTT. Residues: CASSETRNTEAFF.

The chain combines TRBV6-6 with TRBJ1-2, with a weak D call TRBD1 (5 bases). The CDR3 totals 11 residues. V was pared by 11 bases and J by 3 bases, with 10 bases between. CDR1 and CDR2 from the germline V gene are MNHNY and SVGAGI (reference sequence). The CDR3 DNA follows: TGTGCCTCGGGGGAAGACTATGGCTACACCTTC. Residues: CASGEDYGYTF.

The chain employs TRBV1 and TRBJ2-7; whether TRBD2, the table's D call, matches the DNA was not checked. TRBV1 is annotated as a pseudogene. This CDR3 is built from 17 residues. This CDR3 is CTSILGTSLGPFYEQYF. CDR3 coding DNA: TGCACCAGCATCCTAGGGACTAGCCTAGGGCCCTTCTACGAGCAGTACTTC.

The chain couples TRBV29-1 to TRBJ1-1, with D maybe TRBD1 (6 bases). Trimming stripped 6 bases from V and 10 bases from J, with 21 bases between. The CDR3 extends over 13 amino acids. Germline V lookup: CDR1 SQVTM, CDR2 ANQGSEA. The CDR3 spells CSVAQGARGGAFF. For the CDR3, the DNA is TGCAGCGTGGCACAGGGCGCGCGCGGGGGAGCTTTCTTT.

The rearrangement links TRBV19 to TRBJ2-2; D is tentatively TRBD1 or TRBD2 (5 bases each). Germline V gives CDR1 LNHDA, CDR2 SQIVND (reference sequence). Trimming took off 11 bases at V and 6 bases at J, with 19 bases between the two ends. There are 14 residues in the CDR3. The chain's CDR3 is CAAKGASFSGELFF. The CDR3 coding sequence is TGTGCCGCGAAAGGGGCTAGCTTTTCCGGGGAGCTGTTTTTT.

The rearrangement uses TRBV19 and TRBJ1-1; the D gene is possibly TRBD1 (5 bases). The CDR3 consists of 18 residues. Germline assignment: CDR1 LNHDA and CDR2 SQIVND (reference sequence). The V end lost 2 bases, the J end lost 3 bases, and 22 bases lay between the germline ends. CDR3 DNA sequence: TGTGCCAGTAGTATACGACGAAGGACCTCTGGGGCCGACACTGAAGCTTTCTTT. Its protein product is CASSIRRRTSGADTEAFF. Looking up the rest from reference TRBV19 and TRBJ1-1 gives the full variable domain: DGGITQSPKYLFRKEGQNVTLSCEQNLNHDAMYWYRQDPGQGLRLIYYSQIVNDFQKGDIAEGYSVSREKKESFPLTVTSAQKNPTAFYLCASSIRRRTSGADTEAFFGQGTRLTVV.

The CDR3 loop reads CASSQALGLNSYEQYF. Here the CDR3 DNA reads TGCGCCAGCAGCCAAGCTTTAGGACTCAACTCCTACGAGCAGTACTTC. This chain joins TRBV4-1 and TRBJ2-7; the D gene is possibly TRBD2 (5 bases). Germline V gene sequence: CDR1 MGHRA, CDR2 YSYEKL. The V end lost 1 base, the J end lost 0 bases, and 13 bases lay between the germline ends. There are 16 residues in the CDR3.

The chain combines TRBV11-1 with TRBJ1-2, with D unresolved. CDR1 and CDR2 (germline): SGHAT, FQDESV (reference sequence). This CDR3 is 12 amino acids long. V shed 5 bases and J shed 8 bases, with 12 bases lying between them. CDR3 DNA sequence: TGTGCCAGCAGCGCCCAAGGGAGGGGCTACACCTTC. Translating it yields CASSAQGRGYTF.

V is TRBV19 and J is TRBJ1-5; 9 nucleotides align to TRBD1. The V gene end was trimmed by 4 bases and the J gene end by 2 bases; junction bases not matched to a gene: 6. Germline CDR1 LNHDA, CDR2 SQIVND (reference sequence). CDR3 length: 16 residues. The CDR3 protein is CASSTIDRGGNQPQHF. The CDR3 coding sequence is TGTGCCAGTAGTACTATCGACAGGGGGGGCAATCAGCCCCAGCATTTT.

This chain connects TRBV6-6 to TRBJ1-4; no firm D call. The CDR3 is made up of 13 amino acids. Looked up from germline, CDR1 is MNHNY and CDR2 is SVGAGI (reference sequence). Trimming took 1 base from V and 8 from J, leaving 8 bases between them. As DNA, the CDR3 is TGTGCCAGCAGTTACTATGTGGACGAAAAACTGTTTTTT. It yields the protein CASSYYVDEKLFF.

This rearrangement joins TRBV6-6 to TRBJ1-2; TRBD1 aligns across 8 bases. The germline CDR1 and CDR2 sequences are MNHNY and SVGAGI (reference sequence). This CDR3 is 12 amino acids long. The J segment lost 5 bases and the V segment lost 7 bases, leaving 3 bases of the junction unmatched. This CDR3 is CASTTGAYGYTF. The CDR3 DNA reads as TGTGCCAGCACGACAGGGGCTTATGGCTACACCTTC.

The chain has TRBV7-2 and TRBJ1-3; TRBD1 matches 9 bases. Germline V gene data show CDR1 as SGHTA and CDR2 as FQGNSA. The CDR3 extends over 15 amino acids. The V gene end was trimmed by 1 base and the J gene end by 4 bases; junction bases not matched to a gene: 2. The CDR3 DNA reads TGTGCCAGCAGCTTAGTCGGGACAGGGGGAAACACCATATATTTT. Translation: CASSLVGTGGNTIYF.

The CDR3 sequence is CASSGGQGKNSPLHF. The CDR3 DNA follows: TGTGCCAGCAGCGGCGGACAGGGCAAAAATTCACCCCTCCACTTT. The chain is built from TRBV9 and TRBJ1-6; 8 nucleotides agree with TRBD1. The CDR3 sequence is 15 residues long. With V trimmed by 3 bases and J by 7 bases, 6 bases remained unmatched. Germline CDR1 and CDR2: SGDLS and YYNGEE.

This clone showed up just a few times. V is TRBV5-1 and J is TRBJ2-1, with D perhaps TRBD1 (5 bases). Germline CDR1 and CDR2: SGHRS and YFSETQ. The CDR3 spans 20 residues. Deletions cut 2 bases from V and 0 bases from J, with 24 bases between. For the CDR3, the DNA is TGCGCCAGCAGCTTTGGACAACCCGGCCTAGGAGTTTTCTCCTACAATGAGCAGTTCTTC. Its translation is CASSFGQPGLGVFSYNEQFF.

The J gene is TRBJ2-7, the V gene TRBV6-5; 7 bases match TRBD1. V shed 1 base and J 3 bases; nucleotides not matched to a gene: 6. Germline V lookup: CDR1 MNHEY, CDR2 SVGAGI. CDR3 size: 15 residues. This CDR3 reads CASSYYPDRSYEQYF. The CDR3 region has the DNA TGTGCCAGCAGTTACTATCCGGACAGGAGCTACGAGCAGTACTTC.

The chain couples TRBV10-3 to TRBJ2-7; 11 bases are a match to TRBD2. This CDR3 spans 16 amino acids. The junction had 10 bases not matched to a gene; V was cut back by 6 bases and J by 3 bases. Germline CDR1 and CDR2: ENHRY and SYGVKD. CDR3 coding DNA: TGTGCCATCAGGGCTGGGGGGGGGACTAGCGGCTACGAGCAGTACTTC. Protein sequence: CAIRAGGGTSGYEQYF.

This chain connects TRBV5-1 to TRBJ2-7; D is undetermined. Trimming left V 0 bases short and J 7 bases short, with 11 bases between. Germline assignment: CDR1 SGHRS and CDR2 YFSETQ. The CDR3 loop spans 13 amino acids. CDR3 sequence: CASSLGWLGEQYF. CDR3 DNA: TGCGCCAGCAGCTTGGGCTGGCTAGGGGAGCAGTACTTC. The entire variable domain, with the rest obtained from reference TRBV5-1 and TRBJ2-7, is as follows: KAGVTQTPRYLIKTRGQQVTLSCSPISGHRSVSWYQQTPGQGLQFLFEYFSETQRNKGNFPGRFSGRQFSNSRSEMNVSTLELGDSALYLCASSLGWLGEQYFGPGTRLTVT.

V and J are TRBV4-3 and TRBJ2-7; tentative D call: TRBD2 (5 bases). CDR1 is LGHNA, CDR2 YSLEER, per germline. The V gene lost 0 bases and the J gene lost 7 bases, with 10 bases spanning the gap. The CDR3 extends over 13 amino acids. The CDR3 reads CASSQDGGMEQYF. The CDR3 nucleotides are TGCGCCAGCAGCCAAGATGGAGGAATGGAGCAGTACTTC.

The chain combines TRBV11-3 with TRBJ1-1, with a weak D call TRBD1 (5 bases). Germline CDR1 SGHNT, CDR2 YENEEA. The V end lost 2 bases, the J end lost 3 bases, and 7 bases lay between the germline ends. The CDR3 runs to 13 residues. CDR3 protein: CASSLTGDTEAFF. The DNA of the CDR3 is TGTGCCAGCAGCTTAACGGGGGACACTGAAGCTTTCTTT.

The J gene is TRBJ2-2, the V gene TRBV9, with D uncertain. The V end was cut by 2 bases, the J end by 7 bases, with 12 bases between. This CDR3 has 14 amino acids. CDR1 and CDR2 from the germline V gene are SGDLS and YYNGEE. DNA for the CDR3: TGTGCCAGCAGCGTTCGCCAGGAAGGCGGGGAGCTGTTTTTT. It translates to CASSVRQEGGELFF.

This clone was detected once. The chain is built from TRBV29-1 and TRBJ2-5, with D unclear. The V and J ends lost 0 bases and 5 bases respectively, with 10 bases between them. The CDR3 runs to 13 residues. Germline CDR1 reads SQVTM; CDR2 reads ANQGSEA. CDR3 residues: CSVEDSLWETQYF. CDR3 nucleotide sequence: TGCAGCGTTGAAGATTCCCTTTGGGAGACCCAGTACTTC.